This T cell receptor beta chain was retrieved from a study of blood T cell repertoires in COVID-19. About the study: The samples span acute and convalescent COVID-19 from the United States, Italy and Spain. PBMCs, B-cell-depleted T cells, or T cells provided the cDNA or gDNA that made up the material.

Trimming removed 6 bases from V and 2 bases from J; junction bases left unmatched: 9. The germline V gene has CDR1 MNHNY and CDR2 SVGAGI (reference sequence). This CDR3 contains 16 residues. Original methodology: Using reference gene primer amplification, nucleated cell counts were estimated. Profiling relied on immunoSEQ multiplex PCR, and the TCRdb table lists in-frame clones only, not all of them. The DNA was the basis for D and trimming; V, J and clone size are from that table. Of roughly 220,000 clones listed, over 70% are singletons. Material for sequencing was peripheral blood. This chain uses TRBV6-6 with TRBJ1-3; 8 nucleotides agree with TRBD1. The clonotype originates from a woman aged 70-85 years with acute or convalescent COVID-19. The CDR3 nucleotides are TGTGCCAGCAGCCCGGGACAGGCTGCTACTGGAAACACCATATATTTT. Its translation: CASSPGQAATGNTIYF.